The entry that follows covers one T cell receptor beta chain sequence. Its antigen remains unidentified. Assay: immunoSEQ multiplex PCR; the TCRdb copy retains only in-frame clones and omits some. Among about 7,400 clones, roughly 87% were seen once, and the ten largest hold 25% to 35%. The data originate from a study of OX40 agonist ivuxolimab in advanced cancers. The wider study: The diagnoses of dose-escalation patients were hepatocellular carcinoma, melanoma, renal cell or head and neck cancer.

Notes on the study in general: The average count of expanded clones was higher among CD8+ T cells than among CD4+.

CDR1 is MDHEN and CDR2 is SYDVKM in the germline V gene. The V segment lost 3 bases and the J segment 2 bases; nucleotides outside the gene matches: 14. This CDR3 spans 19 amino acids. The chain uses TRBV28 and TRBJ2-1, with 9 nucleotides matching TRBD2. The sequenced sample was CD4+ or CD8+ T cells sorted from blood, obtained in a trial of the OX40 agonist ivuxolimab. The sequence derives from an adult with an advanced solid tumor such as melanoma, head and neck, liver or kidney cancer. The CDR3 DNA reads as TGTGCCAGCAGTTTGATAATAGCGGGAGTTCAACTAGCCTACAATGAGCAGTTCTTC. Its protein product is CASSLIIAGVQLAYNEQFF.